The rows below give T cell receptor beta chains drawn from one sample of a study of graft-versus-host responses after intestinal transplantation. Repertoires were generated with immunoSEQ multiplex PCR, while TCRdb's copy carries only in-frame clones and drops some. The data contain 99,000 or so clones, roughly nine tenths of them singletons. These receptors have no known antigen. This specimen consisted of unstimulated CD4+ T cells sorted from spleen or lymph node cells, obtained before intestinal transplant. These receptors all come from a human donor who received an intestinal transplant. CDR3s include the opening cysteine and the closing phenylalanine or tryptophan. The order of the fields is clone size, D gene, CDR3 length, V gene, J gene, CDR3 protein, CDR3 DNA. A D gene is named only where the DNA matches it firmly. Size tells how often a clone was seen (once, few, many) or the class of an expanded clone, and some rows leave it out.

size: once
D: TRBD1
length: 14
V: TRBV7-3
J: TRBJ2-3
CDR3: CASSRQGLTDTQYF
DNA: TGTGCCAGCAGCCGACAGGGGCTCACAGATACGCAGTATTTT

size: few
D: TRBD1
length: 14
V: TRBV19
J: TRBJ2-7
CDR3: CASSPRDRVYEQYF
DNA: TGTGCCAGTAGTCCACGGGACAGGGTCTACGAGCAGTACTTC

size: .
D: .
length: 14
V: TRBV7-9
J: TRBJ2-7
CDR3: CASSLGLTVYEQYF
DNA: TGTGCCAGCAGCTTAGGGCTGACAGTTTACGAGCAGTACTTC

size: .
D: .
length: 14
V: TRBV30
J: TRBJ2-3
CDR3: CAWSVVGGMDTQYF
DNA: TGTGCCTGGAGTGTGGTGGGTGGGATGGATACGCAGTATTTT

size: .
D: TRBD1
length: 13
V: TRBV13
J: TRBJ2-7
CDR3: CASRPGTGYEQYF
DNA: TGTGCCAGCCGTCCCGGGACAGGGTACGAGCAGTACTTC

size: .
D: TRBD2
length: 16
V: TRBV6-5
J: TRBJ2-5
CDR3: CASSYTWTSPQETQYF
DNA: TGTGCCAGCAGTTATACCTGGACTAGCCCTCAAGAGACCCAGTACTTC

size: .
D: .
length: 15
V: TRBV6-1
J: TRBJ2-7
CDR3: CASSPTGTSPYEQYF
DNA: TGTGCCAGCAGCCCAACCGGGACATCGCCCTACGAGCAGTACTTC

size: once
D: TRBD2
length: 13
V: TRBV5-1
J: TRBJ2-5
CDR3: CASRRLAGETQYF
DNA: TGCGCCAGCCGGAGACTAGCCGGAGAGACCCAGTACTTC

size: .
D: TRBD1
length: 15
V: TRBV7-9
J: TRBJ2-3
CDR3: CASSSPGQGQDTQYF
DNA: TGTGCCAGCAGCTCTCCGGGACAGGGGCAAGATACGCAGTATTTT

size: .
D: .
length: 14
V: TRBV5-1
J: TRBJ2-7
CDR3: CASQQGGVLSEQYF
DNA: TGCGCCAGCCAACAAGGGGGGGTTTTAAGCGAGCAGTACTTC

size: .
D: TRBD2
length: 17
V: TRBV27
J: TRBJ2-1
CDR3: CASSLSLLGLAAHEQFF
DNA: TGTGCCAGCAGTTTATCCCTGTTAGGACTAGCTGCCCATGAGCAGTTCTTC

size: .
D: .
length: 12
V: TRBV12-5
J: TRBJ1-2
CDR3: CASGLDLYGYTF
DNA: TGTGCTAGTGGCCTAGACCTCTATGGCTACACCTTC

size: .
D: .
length: 11
V: TRBV20-1
J: TRBJ2-7
CDR3: CSARDTYEQYF
DNA: TGCAGTGCTAGGGACACCTACGAGCAGTACTTC

size: .
D: TRBD1
length: 14
V: TRBV2
J: TRBJ1-2
CDR3: CASSADRAVYGYTF
DNA: TGTGCCAGCAGTGCCGACAGGGCCGTCTATGGCTACACCTTC

size: once
D: .
length: 15
V: TRBV10-3
J: TRBJ1-5
CDR3: CAISESRLGDQPQHF
DNA: TGTGCCATCAGTGAGTCGCGGTTGGGGGATCAGCCCCAGCATTTT

size: .
D: TRBD1
length: 15
V: TRBV5-1
J: TRBJ1-1
CDR3: CASSSQGARDTEAFF
DNA: TGCGCCAGCAGCTCCCAGGGGGCGCGGGACACTGAAGCTTTCTTT

size: .
D: TRBD2
length: 16
V: TRBV7-6
J: TRBJ2-2
CDR3: CASSLGPGGDTGELFF
DNA: TGTGCCAGCAGCTTAGGACCGGGGGGGGACACCGGGGAGCTGTTTTTT

size: .
D: TRBD1
length: 15
V: TRBV5-1
J: TRBJ2-1
CDR3: CASSGGTGGFYEQFF
DNA: TGCGCCAGCAGTGGTGGGACAGGGGGCTTCTATGAGCAGTTCTTC

size: .
D: TRBD2
length: 17
V: TRBV9
J: TRBJ2-1
CDR3: CASSAPTRLAGYNEQFF
DNA: TGTGCCAGCAGCGCCCCTACGCGACTAGCGGGGTACAATGAGCAGTTCTTC

size: .
D: TRBD1
length: 11
V: TRBV20-1
J: TRBJ2-7
CDR3: CSAQTGNEQYF
DNA: TGCAGTGCTCAGACAGGGAACGAGCAGTACTTC

size: few
D: .
length: 16
V: TRBV4-1
J: TRBJ1-5
CDR3: CASSQGPVYSNQPQHF
DNA: TGCGCCAGCAGCCAGGGCCCAGTTTATAGCAATCAGCCCCAGCATTTT

size: .
D: TRBD1
length: 13
V: TRBV5-1
J: TRBJ1-1
CDR3: CACSRGVVSEAFF
DNA: TGCGCCTGCTCCAGGGGGGTGGTCTCTGAAGCTTTCTTT

size: .
D: TRBD2
length: 19
V: TRBV30
J: TRBJ2-7
CDR3: CAWSVRGTSGSLDSYEQYF
DNA: TGTGCCTGGAGTGTACGTGGGACTAGCGGGTCTCTGGACTCCTACGAGCAGTACTTC

size: once
D: TRBD1
length: 14
V: TRBV5-6
J: TRBJ2-5
CDR3: CASSRTGGQETQYF
DNA: TGTGCCAGCAGTCGAACAGGGGGACAAGAGACCCAGTACTTC

size: once
D: .
length: 15
V: TRBV19
J: TRBJ2-1
CDR3: CASSVTPNGNNEQFF
DNA: TGTGCCAGTAGTGTAACCCCAAACGGGAACAATGAGCAGTTCTTC

size: once
D: .
length: 13
V: TRBV11-2
J: TRBJ2-5
CDR3: CASSLVRHGEQYF
DNA: TGTGCCAGCAGCTTAGTACGACATGGGGAGCAGTACTTC

size: once
D: .
length: 14
V: TRBV7-3
J: TRBJ1-2
CDR3: CASSPRERRNGYTF
DNA: TGTGCCAGCAGCCCCCGTGAGAGGAGGAATGGCTACACCTTC

size: .
D: .
length: 14
V: TRBV10-2
J: TRBJ1-1
CDR3: CASSESADSPEAFF
DNA: TGCGCCAGCAGTGAATCCGCCGACAGCCCTGAAGCTTTCTTT

size: .
D: TRBD1
length: 15
V: TRBV19
J: TRBJ2-2
CDR3: CASSTGQGAGGELFF
DNA: TGTGCCAGTAGTACCGGACAGGGGGCAGGCGGGGAGCTGTTTTTT

size: .
D: .
length: 15
V: TRBV5-6
J: TRBJ2-1
CDR3: CASSLEGRYYNEQFF
DNA: TGTGCCAGCAGCTTGGAAGGCAGGTACTACAATGAGCAGTTCTTC

size: .
D: TRBD1
length: 17
V: TRBV5-6
J: TRBJ1-1
CDR3: CASSQVDRAYMNTEAFF
DNA: TGTGCCAGCAGCCAAGTGGACAGGGCGTACATGAACACTGAAGCTTTCTTT

size: .
D: .
length: 15
V: TRBV27
J: TRBJ2-7
CDR3: CASSKDSHPSYEQYF
DNA: TGTGCCAGCAGTAAGGACAGCCACCCCTCCTACGAGCAGTACTTC

size: .
D: .
length: 12
V: TRBV11-2
J: TRBJ2-5
CDR3: CASSLEAETQYF
DNA: TGTGCCAGCAGCTTAGAGGCGGAGACCCAGTACTTC

size: .
D: TRBD2
length: 15
V: TRBV29-1
J: TRBJ2-1
CDR3: CSVGLPSGRYNEQFF
DNA: TGCAGCGTTGGGCTGCCTAGCGGGAGGTACAATGAGCAGTTCTTC

size: .
D: TRBD1
length: 15
V: TRBV7-9
J: TRBJ2-2
CDR3: CASSGGQGGTGELFF
DNA: TGTGCCAGCAGCGGGGGACAGGGAGGCACCGGGGAGCTGTTTTTT

size: .
D: TRBD2
length: 13
V: TRBV10-1
J: TRBJ2-1
CDR3: CASSEMAGGEQFF
DNA: TGCGCCAGCAGTGAAATGGCGGGGGGTGAGCAGTTCTTC

size: .
D: .
length: 14
V: TRBV5-4
J: TRBJ1-2
CDR3: CASSLAHREYGYTF
DNA: TGTGCCAGCAGCTTGGCTCACAGGGAGTATGGCTACACCTTC

size: .
D: TRBD1
length: 15
V: TRBV6-4
J: TRBJ1-1
CDR3: CASSPTGVIGTEAFF
DNA: TGTGCCAGCAGTCCGACAGGGGTGATTGGCACTGAAGCTTTCTTT

size: .
D: .
length: 18
V: TRBV19
J: TRBJ2-6
CDR3: CASSIAPLGGSGANVLTF
DNA: TGTGCCAGTAGTATAGCCCCCCTGGGGGGTTCTGGGGCCAACGTCCTGACTTTC

size: .
D: TRBD2
length: 15
V: TRBV10-3
J: TRBJ2-3
CDR3: CAISSGTSGPDTQYF
DNA: TGTGCCATCAGTTCCGGGACTAGCGGCCCAGATACGCAGTATTTT

size: .
D: TRBD2
length: 14
V: TRBV5-1
J: TRBJ2-7
CDR3: CASSLSSGRYEQYF
DNA: TGCGCCAGCAGCTTGTCCAGCGGGAGATACGAGCAGTACTTC

size: .
D: .
length: 14
V: TRBV27
J: TRBJ2-2
CDR3: CASSFQQGTGELFF
DNA: TGTGCCAGCAGTTTCCAACAGGGAACCGGGGAGCTGTTTTTT

size: .
D: TRBD2
length: 15
V: TRBV10-3
J: TRBJ2-5
CDR3: CAISVPSGGGETQYF
DNA: TGTGCCATCAGTGTTCCTAGCGGGGGCGGAGAGACCCAGTACTTC

size: .
D: TRBD2
length: 16
V: TRBV7-6
J: TRBJ2-1
CDR3: CASSLEASGGANEQFF
DNA: TGTGCCAGCAGCTTAGAGGCGAGCGGGGGGGCAAATGAGCAGTTCTTC

size: .
D: .
length: 14
V: TRBV9
J: TRBJ2-3
CDR3: CASSPRVTTDTQYF
DNA: TGTGCCAGCAGCCCCCGGGTGACAACAGATACGCAGTATTTT

size: .
D: .
length: 12
V: TRBV6-5
J: TRBJ1-6
CDR3: CASSYLNSPLHF
DNA: TGTGCCAGCAGTTACTTGAATTCACCCCTCCACTTT

size: .
D: .
length: 17
V: TRBV4-1
J: TRBJ2-3
CDR3: CASSLPPRRKLADTQYF
DNA: TGCGCCAGCAGCCTACCGCCGAGGAGGAAACTAGCAGATACGCAGTATTTT

size: .
D: .
length: 11
V: TRBV30
J: TRBJ1-2
CDR3: CAWGLRIPEFF
DNA: TGTGCCTGGGGTCTCCGTATACCAGAGTTCTTC

size: .
D: .
length: 16
V: TRBV7-6
J: TRBJ1-1
CDR3: CASSSQVGRGGTEAFF
DNA: TGTGCCAGCAGCTCCCAGGTCGGGCGGGGAGGCACTGAAGCTTTCTTT

size: .
D: .
length: 17
V: TRBV15
J: TRBJ2-1
CDR3: CATSRDPGVGSYNEQFF
DNA: TGTGCCACCAGCAGAGATCCCGGGGTAGGCTCCTACAATGAGCAGTTCTTC

size: .
D: .
length: 15
V: TRBV4-1
J: TRBJ2-5
CDR3: CASSQYWASQETQYF
DNA: TGCGCCAGCAGCCAATACTGGGCAAGTCAAGAGACCCAGTACTTC

size: .
D: .
length: 14
V: TRBV5-1
J: TRBJ2-1
CDR3: CASSLSGSYNEQFF
DNA: TGCGCCAGCAGCTTGTCCGGCTCCTACAATGAGCAGTTCTTC

size: .
D: TRBD1
length: 13
V: TRBV6-6
J: TRBJ2-5
CDR3: CASSKGQGGTQYF
DNA: TGTGCCAGCAGTAAGGGACAGGGTGGGACCCAGTACTTC

size: .
D: TRBD2
length: 14
V: TRBV19
J: TRBJ2-3
CDR3: CASRLAGTTDTQYF
DNA: TGTGCCAGTAGACTAGCGGGAACCACAGATACGCAGTATTTT

size: once
D: .
length: 14
V: TRBV13
J: TRBJ2-1
CDR3: CASSLGLGILDGFF
DNA: TGTGCCAGCAGCTTAGGCCTGGGCATTCTAGATGGGTTCTTC

size: .
D: .
length: 13
V: TRBV19
J: TRBJ1-1
CDR3: CASSIEVNTEAFF
DNA: TGTGCCAGTAGTATAGAAGTGAACACTGAAGCTTTCTTT

size: .
D: .
length: 16
V: TRBV11-3
J: TRBJ2-3
CDR3: CASSFDGGLRTDTQYF
DNA: TGTGCCAGCAGCTTCGACGGGGGACTTCGCACAGATACGCAGTATTTT

size: .
D: .
length: 15
V: TRBV11-2
J: TRBJ1-2
CDR3: CASSLRGTHWGGYTF
DNA: TGTGCCAGCAGCTTAAGGGGGACTCACTGGGGCGGCTACACCTTC